Below are 10 T cell receptor beta chains sequenced from a single sample in a study of T cells after yellow fever vaccination. Via MiXCR, TCRdb re-called the 5' RACE reads, giving one row per CDR3 protein. The sample holds about 400,000 distinct CDR3 sequences, 6% to 8% seen once. The sample consisted of PBMCs, taken 5 days after the yellow fever booster vaccination. Every receptor here comes from a young man who received the YFV17D yellow fever vaccine.

The chain is built from TRBV29-1 and TRBJ2-5; possibly TRBD1 for D (5 bases). CDR3 length equals 11 residues. V gave up 8 bases and J gave up 5 bases, with 12 bases separating them. Per the germline V gene, CDR1 is SQVTM and CDR2 is ANQGSEA. CDR3 sequence reads: CSTRKGETQYF. Here the CDR3 DNA reads TGCAGCACAAGGAAGGGGGAGACCCAGTACTTC.

V gene TRBV24-1 combines with J gene TRBJ2-1; 7 nucleotides align to TRBD2. V lost 4 bases and J lost 5; bases outside the gene matches: 7. CDR3 length: 15 amino acids. The germline gives CDR1 KGHDR, CDR2 SFDVKD. CDR3 bases: TGTGCCACCAGTGACCCGGGACTAAAAAACAATGAGCAGTTCTTC. Encoded protein: CATSDPGLKNNEQFF.

This clonotype was found a few times. Written as DNA, the CDR3 is TGTGCCAGCAGCCCGGGACTAGCGGGAGAGGATACGCAGTATTTT. It yields the protein CASSPGLAGEDTQYF. The V call is TRBV7-9, the J call TRBJ2-3, with TRBD2 matching 14 bases. This CDR3 region has 15 residues. V shed 5 bases and J 6 bases; nucleotides not matched to a gene: 4. CDR1 and CDR2 from the germline V gene are SEHNR and FQNEAQ (reference sequence). The whole variable domain, filled in from reference TRBV7-9 and TRBJ2-3, reads DTGVSQNPRHKITKRGQNVTFRCDPISEHNRLYWYRQTLGQGPEFLTYFQNEAQLEKSRLLSDRFSAERPKGSFSTLEIQRTEQGDSAMYLCASSPGLAGEDTQYFGPGTRLTVL.

The chain uses TRBV7-2 and TRBJ2-7, with TRBD1 as a possible D gene (6 bases). V was clipped by 2 bases and J by 1 base, with 9 bases between them. Germline CDR1 reads SGHTA; CDR2 reads FQGNSA. This CDR3 region has 14 residues. The CDR3, as DNA: TGTGCCAGCAGCTTATCTGGACAGTCCTACGAGCAGTACTTC. Protein sequence: CASSLSGQSYEQYF.

The chain has TRBV5-1 and TRBJ2-1; 8 positions match TRBD1. The CDR3 is 14 residues long. Germline lookup yields CDR1 SGHRS and CDR2 YFSETQ. The V gene end was trimmed by 4 bases and the J gene end by 4 bases; junction bases not matched to a gene: 4. In nucleotides, the CDR3 is TGCGCCAGCAGCATAGGACAGGGATACAATGAGCAGTTCTTC. This codes for CASSIGQGYNEQFF.

This clonotype was counted a few times. V gene TRBV28 combines with J gene TRBJ2-1; weak D call: TRBD1 (6 bases). Germline CDR1 is MDHEN and CDR2 is SYDVKM. The CDR3 covers 14 residues. V was trimmed by 3 bases and J by 3 bases, leaving 9 bases between them. This chain's CDR3 is CASSFRDNYNEQFF. The CDR3 DNA is TGTGCCAGCAGTTTCCGGGACAACTACAATGAGCAGTTCTTC.

This clonotype occurred a few times. The gene calls are TRBV19 and TRBJ2-1; 8 bases map to TRBD2. This CDR3 region has 15 residues. Germline V lookup: CDR1 LNHDA, CDR2 SQIVND (reference sequence). With 5 bases clipped from V and 12 bases from J, the junction kept 15 bases outside the gene matches. The CDR3 sequence is CASSLLWSGGEGQFF. CDR3 sequence (DNA): TGTGCCAGTAGTTTGTTGTGGAGCGGGGGAGAAGGGCAGTTCTTC.

This chain uses TRBV7-2 with TRBJ2-7, with D tentatively TRBD2 (5 bases). V lost 3 bases and J lost 2, with 11 bases in between. Per the germline V gene, CDR1 is SGHTA and CDR2 is FQGNSA. This CDR3 comprises 14 residues. The CDR3 DNA reads as TGTGCCAGCAGCTTTTCGGGGAAACCCTACGAGCAGTACTTC. Encoded protein: CASSFSGKPYEQYF.

This sequence joins TRBV12-3 or TRBV12-4 and TRBJ2-5; tentative D call: TRBD1 (5 bases). V lost 4 bases, J lost 5 bases, and 17 bases lay in between. The CDR3 totals 15 residues. CDR3 loop: CASSSRQGVRETQYF. The CDR3 nucleotides are TGTGCCAGCAGTTCCAGGCAAGGGGTCAGGGAGACCCAGTACTTC.

This clonotype was observed at least ten times. The V call is TRBV10-3, the J call TRBJ1-5; the match to TRBD1 covers 8 bases. V was pared by 4 bases and J by 2 bases, with 1 base of the junction left unmatched. Germline CDR1 is ENHRY and CDR2 is SYGVKD. CDR3 length: 14 residues. The CDR3, as DNA: TGTGCCATCAGTGTGACAGGGGGCAATCAGCCCCAGCATTTT. It specifies CAISVTGGNQPQHF.